Detailed here is one T cell receptor beta chain. The source of the sample is a study of blood T cells in healthy people across ages. The use of a sample-barcoded 5' primer and a J-beta primer mix characterized a second PCR of roughly 7 to 11 cycles. TCRdb processed the 5' RACE reads anew with MiXCR; each CDR3 protein has one entry. This table has approximately 800,000 distinct CDR3 sequences, 53% appearing once. The V and J ends lost 4 bases and 7 bases respectively, with 14 bases between them. This CDR3 is built from 13 residues. Germline CDR1 and CDR2: SGHRS and YFSETQ. The rearrangement links TRBV5-1 to TRBJ1-1; unclear D gene. Sequenced: blood. The receptor was isolated from a man older than 75 in good health. CDR3 loop: CASSAIRHGEAFF. CDR3 DNA sequence: TGCGCCAGCAGCGCTATAAGGCATGGTGAAGCTTTCTTT.